The 2 T cell receptor beta chains below were found in one sample sequenced in a study of cytomegalovirus exposure and HLA in healthy donors. The PCR contained 60 Vbeta and 13 Jbeta primers. Clones were sequenced by immunoSEQ multiplex PCR, and TCRdb holds only the in-frame ones, with some missing. The sample holds about 130,000 clones, 55% to 75% seen once. The sequencing input was PBMCs. The source of these receptors is a man aged 30 to 45 in good health and CMV-seropositive.

The chain is built from TRBV9 and TRBJ2-7; 12 bases align to TRBD2. This CDR3 is 15 amino acids long. Germline trimming cut 4 bases from V and 1 base from J; bases unmatched to any gene: 3. Germline values: CDR1 SGDLS, CDR2 YYNGEE. This CDR3 reads CASSIGLAGSYEQYF. The DNA for the CDR3 is TGTGCCAGCAGCATAGGACTAGCGGGATCCTACGAGCAGTACTTC.

This clone was seen a handful of times. The rearrangement joins TRBV7-9 to TRBJ1-1; D perhaps matches TRBD1 (5 bases). Trimming cost V 4 bases and J 4 bases, with 10 bases left between them. The length of the CDR3 is 13 residues. Germline CDR1 SEHNR, CDR2 FQNEAQ (reference sequence). CDR3 region: CASSSQAATEAFF. The CDR3 DNA reads TGTGCCAGCAGCTCACAGGCGGCCACTGAAGCTTTCTTT.